This TCR beta chain was sequenced in a study of OX40 agonist ivuxolimab in advanced cancers. At the level of the study: Subjects had a mean age of roughly 60 years, with a range of 23 to 79; around 80% were male.

Study-level findings and limits: By week 6 at 0.1 to 3.0 mg/kg, blood CD4+ and CD8+ T cells had expanded clonally.

About this clone: As yet, its antigen is unknown.

Profiled with immunoSEQ multiplex PCR; TCRdb holds only in-frame clones, not every one. The sample carries tens of thousands of clones, around 90% recorded once. The sequences come from CD4+ or CD8+ T cells sorted from blood, collected in a trial of the OX40 agonist ivuxolimab. The clonotype comes from an adult with an advanced solid tumor such as melanoma, head and neck, liver or kidney cancer.

In nucleotides, the CDR3 is TGTGCCAGCAGCTTAACGGGGGGGGTCCAAGAGACCCAGTACTTC. Residues: CASSLTGGVQETQYF. This chain connects TRBV9 to TRBJ2-5; TRBD2 aligns across 8 bases. Germline V gene sequence: CDR1 SGDLS, CDR2 YYNGEE. Trimming cost V 4 bases and J 1 base; bases outside gene matches: 6. The CDR3 covers 15 residues.